This TCR beta chain was documented in a study of post-analysis software for immune sequencing data. Study at large: Relapsing-remitting, secondary progressive and progressive-relapsing forms made up the multiple sclerosis disease courses. Study-level findings and limits: In patients, five or six TRBV segments were more frequent than in controls, with TRBV5-6, TRBV5-1 and TRBV20-1 among them. Controls showed significantly higher normalized Chao1 diversity than did multiple sclerosis patients.

CDR3 size: 13 residues. The V gene end was trimmed by 6 bases and the J gene end by 10 bases; junction bases not matched to a gene: 11. Tagging with unique molecular identifiers was a feature of the TCR beta cDNA libraries. Around 500,000 cDNA molecules were recovered from an input of roughly 0.95 to 11 million T cells. MiXCR, run by TCRdb on the PCR reads, gives a single entry per CDR3 protein. This table holds about 570,000 distinct CDR3 sequences, less than 40% found once. Concerning this clonotype: The antigen is not known.

This chain uses TRBV12-3 or TRBV12-4 with TRBJ2-7; 8 bases line up with TRBD1. The sequencing input was blood. The sequence derives from a girl aged 2 to 17 with multiple sclerosis. CDR3 DNA sequence: TGTGCCAGCAGCCTCAACGACCAGGGGGCCCAGTACTTC. Translated, it gives CASSLNDQGAQYF.